A selection of T cell receptor beta chains follows, all from one sample in a study of beta chain features in type 1 diabetes. TCRdb's table, derived via immunoSEQ multiplex PCR, lists solely in-frame clones and lacks some. The sample lists some 360,000 clones, roughly a fifth occurring once. The specimen sequenced was naive CD4+ T cells from blood. These receptors all stem from a young woman in good health. Each CDR3 is given with its conserved first and last residue. Fields, in order: D gene, clone size, J gene, V gene, CDR3 DNA, CDR3 protein. D genes are given only for firm matches. Only part of the rows carry a size: once, few, many, or a class if the clone is expanded.

D gene: TRBD1
clone size: -
J gene: TRBJ2-6
V gene: TRBV9
CDR3 DNA: TGTGCCAGCAGCGCCGATCCGGGACAGAGATTCTCTGGGGCCAACGTCCTGACTTTC
CDR3 protein: CASSADPGQRFSGANVLTF

D gene: -
clone size: -
J gene: TRBJ2-5
V gene: TRBV30
CDR3 DNA: TGTGCCTGGAGTACCCCCGGGGTTTCAGAGACCCAGTACTTC
CDR3 protein: CAWSTPGVSETQYF

D gene: -
clone size: few
J gene: TRBJ2-5
V gene: TRBV14
CDR3 DNA: TGTGCCAGCAGCCAAGACCAGGGCAGCGAGACCCAGTACTTC
CDR3 protein: CASSQDQGSETQYF

D gene: -
clone size: few
J gene: TRBJ1-6
V gene: TRBV1
CDR3 DNA: TGCACCAGCAGCCGGACAAATTCACCCCTCCACTTT
CDR3 protein: CTSSRTNSPLHF

D gene: -
clone size: few
J gene: TRBJ1-1
V gene: TRBV15
CDR3 DNA: TGTGCCACCAGCAGAGAGGGGCGGAACACTGAAGCTTTCTTT
CDR3 protein: CATSREGRNTEAFF

D gene: TRBD1
clone size: -
J gene: TRBJ1-5
V gene: TRBV2
CDR3 DNA: TGTGCCAGCACACAGGGGACAAATCAGCCCCAGCATTTT
CDR3 protein: CASTQGTNQPQHF

D gene: TRBD2
clone size: few
J gene: TRBJ2-7
V gene: TRBV4-2
CDR3 DNA: TGTGCCAGCAGCCAAGTTCCCCTTACTAGCGGGAGGACTCAGTACTTC
CDR3 protein: CASSQVPLTSGRTQYF

D gene: TRBD1
clone size: -
J gene: TRBJ1-6
V gene: TRBV5-1
CDR3 DNA: TGCGCCAGCAGCTCCGGGACAGCAGATTCACCCCTCCACTTT
CDR3 protein: CASSSGTADSPLHF

D gene: TRBD2
clone size: -
J gene: TRBJ2-1
V gene: TRBV7-9
CDR3 DNA: TGTGCCAGCAGGGTCGGGACTAGCGGGAGACGGAGCTCCTACAATGAGCAGTTCTTC
CDR3 protein: CASRVGTSGRRSSYNEQFF

D gene: -
clone size: few
J gene: TRBJ1-1
V gene: TRBV29-1
CDR3 DNA: TGCAGCGTTTTGCCTCGGGGAACTGAAGCTTTCTTT
CDR3 protein: CSVLPRGTEAFF

D gene: -
clone size: few
J gene: TRBJ2-2
V gene: TRBV5-4
CDR3 DNA: TGTGCCAGCAGCCAGGGTGGGGGCACGACCGGGGAGCTGTTTTTT
CDR3 protein: CASSQGGGTTGELFF

D gene: -
clone size: -
J gene: TRBJ2-3
V gene: TRBV4-2
CDR3 DNA: TGTGCCAGCAGCCCCCAGGATAAGGGGACAGATACGCAGTATTTT
CDR3 protein: CASSPQDKGTDTQYF

D gene: TRBD2
clone size: many
J gene: TRBJ2-4
V gene: TRBV7-9
CDR3 DNA: TGTGCCAGCAGCTCGCCGGGACTAAAGAACATTCAGTACTTC
CDR3 protein: CASSSPGLKNIQYF

D gene: TRBD2
clone size: few
J gene: TRBJ2-7
V gene: TRBV4-1
CDR3 DNA: TGCGCCAGCAGCCAACAAGCGGGGGTGGGCGAGCAGTACTTC
CDR3 protein: CASSQQAGVGEQYF

D gene: TRBD1
clone size: -
J gene: TRBJ2-7
V gene: TRBV10-1
CDR3 DNA: TGCGCCAGCAGTCCGGGACAGGGGGCTGAGCAGTACTTC
CDR3 protein: CASSPGQGAEQYF

D gene: TRBD1
clone size: few
J gene: TRBJ2-2
V gene: TRBV7-2
CDR3 DNA: TGTGCCAGCAGCCCCGGACAGGGAGAGACCGGGGAGCTGTTTTTT
CDR3 protein: CASSPGQGETGELFF

D gene: TRBD2
clone size: -
J gene: TRBJ2-3
V gene: TRBV7-9
CDR3 DNA: TGTGCCAGCAGCATCGGACTAGCGGGGGCAGCAGATACGCAGTATTTT
CDR3 protein: CASSIGLAGAADTQYF

D gene: TRBD1
clone size: -
J gene: TRBJ1-5
V gene: TRBV7-4
CDR3 DNA: TGTGCCAGCAGCTTACGGGGACAGGGGGTGAGCAATCAGCCCCAGCATTTT
CDR3 protein: CASSLRGQGVSNQPQHF

D gene: TRBD1
clone size: -
J gene: TRBJ1-1
V gene: TRBV18
CDR3 DNA: TGTGCCAGCTCATCGACAGGGTCCACTGAAGCTTTCTTT
CDR3 protein: CASSSTGSTEAFF

D gene: -
clone size: -
J gene: TRBJ2-7
V gene: TRBV9
CDR3 DNA: TGTGCCAGCAGCGCTACCTCTTGGGGCGGGCAGTACTTC
CDR3 protein: CASSATSWGGQYF

D gene: -
clone size: -
J gene: TRBJ2-3
V gene: TRBV5-1
CDR3 DNA: TGCGCCAGCGGGGGGTTCCGCACAGATACGCAGTATTTT
CDR3 protein: CASGGFRTDTQYF

D gene: TRBD1
clone size: few
J gene: TRBJ1-2
V gene: TRBV15
CDR3 DNA: TGTGCCACCAGCAGTCATGGGACAGGGTCCTATAACTATGGCTACACCTTC
CDR3 protein: CATSSHGTGSYNYGYTF

D gene: -
clone size: -
J gene: TRBJ1-2
V gene: TRBV29-1
CDR3 DNA: TGCAGCGTTGCCGCGACAGGCCAGGATGGCTACACCTTC
CDR3 protein: CSVAATGQDGYTF

D gene: -
clone size: -
J gene: TRBJ2-7
V gene: TRBV5-4
CDR3 DNA: TGTGCCAGCAGCTTCACGGACGAGCAGTACTTC
CDR3 protein: CASSFTDEQYF

D gene: TRBD1
clone size: -
J gene: TRBJ2-1
V gene: TRBV11-3
CDR3 DNA: TGTGCCAGCAGCTTAACCCGGGACAGGGCCTACAATGAGCAGTTCTTC
CDR3 protein: CASSLTRDRAYNEQFF

D gene: TRBD1
clone size: few
J gene: TRBJ2-5
V gene: TRBV30
CDR3 DNA: TGTGCCTGGAGTGTACGGGACAGGGAAGAGACCCAGTACTTC
CDR3 protein: CAWSVRDREETQYF

D gene: TRBD1
clone size: few
J gene: TRBJ1-1
V gene: TRBV7-8
CDR3 DNA: TGTGCCAGCATCCGGGGACAGGGGAGTCGATGGAACACTGAAGCTTTCTTT
CDR3 protein: CASIRGQGSRWNTEAFF

D gene: TRBD2
clone size: -
J gene: TRBJ2-5
V gene: TRBV15
CDR3 DNA: TGTGCCACCAGCAGGAGCACTAGCGGGAGGCGGGAGACCCAGTACTTC
CDR3 protein: CATSRSTSGRRETQYF

D gene: -
clone size: few
J gene: TRBJ2-5
V gene: TRBV29-1
CDR3 DNA: TGCAGCGTTGTCTTCTCCGGGGAGACCCAGTACTTC
CDR3 protein: CSVVFSGETQYF

D gene: TRBD1
clone size: few
J gene: TRBJ2-7
V gene: TRBV5-1
CDR3 DNA: TGCGCCAGCAGCGACAGGGAACTGTACGAGCAGTACTTC
CDR3 protein: CASSDRELYEQYF

D gene: -
clone size: few
J gene: TRBJ2-1
V gene: TRBV14
CDR3 DNA: TGTGCCAGCAGCCCCAGCTGGAGTGAGCAGTTCTTC
CDR3 protein: CASSPSWSEQFF

D gene: TRBD1
clone size: few
J gene: TRBJ1-5
V gene: TRBV27
CDR3 DNA: TGTGCCAGCGGACAGGGAAACAATCAGCCCCAGCATTTT
CDR3 protein: CASGQGNNQPQHF

D gene: -
clone size: few
J gene: TRBJ2-5
V gene: TRBV7-9
CDR3 DNA: TGTGCCCTAACGGGTCACGAGACCCAGTACTTC
CDR3 protein: CALTGHETQYF

D gene: -
clone size: -
J gene: TRBJ1-1
V gene: TRBV18
CDR3 DNA: TGTGCCAGCTCACCACGAGGGAGTGAAGCTTTCTTT
CDR3 protein: CASSPRGSEAFF

D gene: TRBD1
clone size: few
J gene: TRBJ2-7
V gene: TRBV29-1
CDR3 DNA: TGCAGCGCCACCTGGGCGGACAGGGGCGAGCAGTACTTC
CDR3 protein: CSATWADRGEQYF

D gene: -
clone size: -
J gene: TRBJ1-1
V gene: TRBV11-2
CDR3 DNA: TGTGCCAGCAGCTTAGAGAGGAACACTGAAGCTTTCTTT
CDR3 protein: CASSLERNTEAFF

D gene: -
clone size: few
J gene: TRBJ1-4
V gene: TRBV4-2
CDR3 DNA: TGTGCCAGCAGCCAAGAAGGGGCTTTTGGGCCTAATGAAAAACTGTTTTTT
CDR3 protein: CASSQEGAFGPNEKLFF

D gene: TRBD1
clone size: few
J gene: TRBJ1-1
V gene: TRBV30
CDR3 DNA: TGTGCCTGGAGCGGACAGGGGAACACTGAAGCTTTCTTT
CDR3 protein: CAWSGQGNTEAFF

D gene: -
clone size: -
J gene: TRBJ1-2
V gene: TRBV15
CDR3 DNA: TGTGCCACCAGCTCCAGCTATGGCTACACCTTC
CDR3 protein: CATSSSYGYTF